This TCR beta chain is drawn from a study of T cells after yellow fever vaccination. V lost 0 bases to trimming and J lost 2 bases, with 5 bases between them. The length of the CDR3 is 15 residues. Germline V lookup: CDR1 LGHDT, CDR2 YNNKEL (reference sequence). TCRdb used MiXCR to reprocess the 5' RACE reads, holding one entry per CDR3 protein. The top ten hold roughly 3% of the sample, which has approximately 250,000 distinct CDR3 sequences, about 5.2% seen once. This clonotype appeared many times. Its antigen remains unidentified. Study results and caveats: Most clones from primary vaccination resurfaced after the booster (around 97% CD4, around 89% CD8). The appearance of a small share of clonotypes in both CD4 and CD8 compartments was observed.

The sequence derives from a young man who received the YFV17D yellow fever vaccine. The chain recombines TRBV3-1 with TRBJ2-6, with unresolved D. The sequences come from CD4+ T cells sorted from PBMCs, collected on the day of the yellow fever booster vaccination. The CDR3 DNA follows: TGTGCCAGCAGCCAAGAAAGGGCTGGGGCCAACGTCCTGACTTTC. Translating it yields CASSQERAGANVLTF.